Described below is a single T cell receptor beta chain sequence and its context. Germline values: CDR1 LGHNT, CDR2 FRNRAP. CDR3 length: 14 residues. V was pared by 6 bases and J by 8 bases, with 9 bases of the junction left unmatched. This sample was included in a study of T cell changes during pregnancy in multiple sclerosis. Assay: immunoSEQ multiplex PCR; the TCRdb copy retains only in-frame clones and omits some. Counted here are about 36,000 clones, 88% occurring once; the ten biggest clones make up approximately 0.5%. The clonotype was recovered from a female donor with multiple sclerosis, enrolled in a pregnancy study. Here the sequenced sample was CD4+ T cells from peripheral blood mononuclear cells, taken in the first trimester of pregnancy. The chain has TRBV12-5 and TRBJ2-3; 9 bases are shared with TRBD2. CDR3 DNA: TGTGCTAGTGGGCCGGGACTAGCTGACGGTACGCAGTATTTT. Its translation: CASGPGLADGTQYF.